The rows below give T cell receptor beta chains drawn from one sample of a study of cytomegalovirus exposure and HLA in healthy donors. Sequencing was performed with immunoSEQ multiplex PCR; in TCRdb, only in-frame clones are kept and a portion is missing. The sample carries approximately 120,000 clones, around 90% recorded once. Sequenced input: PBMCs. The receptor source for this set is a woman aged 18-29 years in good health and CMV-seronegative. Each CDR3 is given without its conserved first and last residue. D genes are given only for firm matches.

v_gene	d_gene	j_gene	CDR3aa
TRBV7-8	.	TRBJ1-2	ASSSTIESFNGYT
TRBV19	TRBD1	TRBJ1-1	ASTRQGGNTEAF
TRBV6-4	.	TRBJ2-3	ASRMRYSTDTQY
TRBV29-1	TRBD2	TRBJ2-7	SAGVAGSSYEQY
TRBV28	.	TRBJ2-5	ATDRQETQY
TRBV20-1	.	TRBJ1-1	SAHTGTEAF
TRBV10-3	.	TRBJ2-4	AISEALDRGSAKNIQY
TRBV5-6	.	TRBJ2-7	ASSLWTHVGEQY
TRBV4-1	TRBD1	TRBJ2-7	ASSPRGQGLNEQY
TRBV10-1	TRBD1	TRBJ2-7	ASRGRGSEQY
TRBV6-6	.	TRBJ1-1	ASVTQLMNTEAF
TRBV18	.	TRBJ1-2	ASSPQGPGGRGYGYT
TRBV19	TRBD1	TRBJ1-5	ASSIGGQDNQPQH
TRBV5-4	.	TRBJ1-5	ASSPEAGRDQPQH
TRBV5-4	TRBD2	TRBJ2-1	ASIPTSGRAGSYNEQF
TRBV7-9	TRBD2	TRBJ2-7	ASSFLAGGSPYEQY
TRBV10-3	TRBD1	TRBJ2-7	AISESGQGISYEQY
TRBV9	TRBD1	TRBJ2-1	ASSEGGQGYNEQF